This T cell receptor beta chain was sequenced in a study of cytomegalovirus exposure and HLA in healthy donors. Across the study: The same platform was used for the 110 or so validation repertoires and the approximately 670 first-cohort repertoires, a later analysis reported. Study observations and caveats: Subsequent analysis found a tendency for first-cohort TCR clusters to co-occur within the 120 or so validation repertoires. Researchers catalogued approximately 170 TCR beta chains as cytomegalovirus-associated.

As to this clone: Its antigen is unknown.

This CDR3 is built from 17 residues. V shed 3 bases and J 6 bases; nucleotides not matched to a gene: 11. Germline values: CDR1 MNHNS, CDR2 SASEGT. The data were produced by immunoSEQ multiplex PCR, yet TCRdb's version contains in-frame clones alone and is incomplete. The table includes 90,000 to 150,000 clones, roughly 90% detected once. V gene TRBV6-1 combines with J gene TRBJ2-3; TRBD2 aligns across 11 bases. The specimen was PBMCs. The sequence was obtained from a woman younger than 30 in good health and CMV-seropositive. Here the CDR3 reads CASSDPGTSGPYDTQYF. CDR3 nucleotides: TGTGCCAGCAGTGATCCGGGGACTAGCGGTCCGTATGATACGCAGTATTTT.